This entry describes one T cell receptor (beta chain). The sample is drawn from a study of technical replicates of blood from a handful of donors. Method: immunoSEQ multiplex PCR; TCRdb's copy keeps in-frame clones and lacks some. The data show some 82,000 clones, 97% seen once. The CDR3 is 17 residues long. The ends lost 5 bases at V and 5 bases at J; junction bases unmatched: 15. CDR1 is SEHNR, CDR2 FQNEAQ, per germline (reference sequence). The chain employs TRBV7-9 and TRBJ2-5, with 9 bases that match TRBD2. Sequenced: T cells isolated from PBMCs. The TCR originated in a human donor in good health. The CDR3 region has the DNA TGTGCCAGCAGCCCCACGGCTAGCGGGGTCGAAGTGGAGACCCAGTACTTC. Translated: CASSPTASGVEVETQYF.